This T cell receptor beta chain was obtained from a study of control samples from healthy donors and cancer patients (dated by TCRdb to the early 2020s). Receptor libraries were prepared by the immunoSEQ multiplex PCR assay. Held by TCRdb, this immuneACCESS table contains in-frame sequences only and omits some clones. Under half of the omission traces to an unresolved V gene where checked; the cause of the rest is unknown. Within this sample are some 150,000 clones, with more than 85% of them counted one time only. The ten largest clones represent roughly 3.2% of the sample. Per the germline V gene, SNHLY is the CDR1 and FYNNEI is the CDR2. From cysteine to phenylalanine, the CDR3 is 15 amino acids long. The CDR3 DNA has 45 bases and is translated from base 1. Relative to germline, V is missing 5 bases and J is missing 2 bases, with 6 bases of the junction outside any gene match. Comments on this clone: What this receptor recognizes is not known. Base qualities were left out, and no much larger clone turns up one base away.

This TCR was recovered from a man younger than 40 in good health. The specimen sequenced was blood. The chain couples TRBV2 to TRBJ1-5, with 7 junctional bases fitting TRBD1. Read as DNA, the sequence is TGTGCCAGCAGTAAAGACAGGGTTGGCAATCAGCCCCAGCATTTT. This sequence encodes CASSKDRVGNQPQHF.